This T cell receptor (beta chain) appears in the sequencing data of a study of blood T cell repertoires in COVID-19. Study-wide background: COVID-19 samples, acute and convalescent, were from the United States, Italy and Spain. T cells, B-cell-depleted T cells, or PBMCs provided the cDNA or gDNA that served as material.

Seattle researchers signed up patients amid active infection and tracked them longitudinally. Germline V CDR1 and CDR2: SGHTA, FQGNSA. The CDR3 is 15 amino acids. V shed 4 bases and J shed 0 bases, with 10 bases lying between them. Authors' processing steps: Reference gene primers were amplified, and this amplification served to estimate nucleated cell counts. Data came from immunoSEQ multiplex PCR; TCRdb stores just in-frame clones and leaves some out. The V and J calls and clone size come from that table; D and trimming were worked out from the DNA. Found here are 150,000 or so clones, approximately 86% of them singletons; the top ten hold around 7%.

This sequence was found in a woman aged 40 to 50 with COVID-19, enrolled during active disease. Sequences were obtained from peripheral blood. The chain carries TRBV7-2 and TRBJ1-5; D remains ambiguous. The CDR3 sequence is CASSSWASSNQPQHF. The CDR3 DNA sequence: TGTGCCAGCAGCTCGTGGGCCAGTAGCAATCAGCCCCAGCATTTT.